These 2 T cell receptor beta chains were all obtained from the same sample, sequenced in a study of T cell responses to AZD1222 COVID-19 vaccine. The assay was immunoSEQ multiplex PCR, and TCRdb's table has in-frame clones only and misses some. The sample has tens of thousands of clones; roughly four fifths are singletons. This specimen consisted of peripheral blood, obtained on day 0 of AZD1222 vaccination. The receptor source for this set is an adult in good health.

This clone was counted between two and nine times. V and J are TRBV7-3 and TRBJ1-2; the D gene is possibly TRBD1 (6 bases). This CDR3 region has 14 residues. Deletions cut 5 bases from V and 4 bases from J, with 14 bases between. CDR1 is SGHTA, CDR2 FQGTGA, per germline. The CDR3 region is CASSPIGGGYGYTF. In DNA form, the CDR3 reads TGTGCCAGCAGCCCCATTGGGGGCGGCTATGGCTACACCTTC.

The chain combines TRBV19 with TRBJ2-7; D gene unclear. Germline CDR1 reads LNHDA; CDR2 reads SQIVND (reference sequence). V was shortened by 1 base and J by 3 bases, with 13 bases between the two germline ends. The CDR3 has 15 residues. CDR3 nucleotides: TGTGCCAGTAGTATAGGATGGGCTAATCGCTACGAGCAGTACTTC. This codes for CASSIGWANRYEQYF.